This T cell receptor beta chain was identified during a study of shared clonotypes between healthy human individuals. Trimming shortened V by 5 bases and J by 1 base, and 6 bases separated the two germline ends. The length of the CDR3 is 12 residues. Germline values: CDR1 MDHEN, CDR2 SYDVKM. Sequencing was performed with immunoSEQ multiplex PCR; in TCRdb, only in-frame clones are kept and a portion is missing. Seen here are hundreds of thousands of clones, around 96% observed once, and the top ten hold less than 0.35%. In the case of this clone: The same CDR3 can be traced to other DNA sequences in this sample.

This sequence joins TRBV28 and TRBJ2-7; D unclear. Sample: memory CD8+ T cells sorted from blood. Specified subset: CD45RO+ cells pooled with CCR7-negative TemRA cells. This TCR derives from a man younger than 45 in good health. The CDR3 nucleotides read TGTGCCAGCAGTCGAGGTTCCTACGAGCAGTACTTC. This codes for CASSRGSYEQYF. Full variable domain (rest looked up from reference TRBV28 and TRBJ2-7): DVKVTQSSRYLVKRTGEKVFLECVQDMDHENMFWYRQDPGLGLRLIYFSYDVKMKEKGDIPEGYSVSREKKERFSLILESASTNQTSMYLCASSRGSYEQYFGPGTRLTVT.